The T cell receptor beta chain described here comes from a study of blood T cell repertoires in COVID-19. As for the study in general: Collection of acute and convalescent COVID-19 samples took place in the United States, Italy and Spain.

The assay was immunoSEQ multiplex PCR, and TCRdb's table has in-frame clones only and misses some. In the table there are under 300,000 clones, approximately 88% of which are singletons. Ages ranged from roughly 18 to 100 years, with residence in 24 US areas. Assignment of participants to cohorts was predicated upon participant-reported clinical history. CDR3 length equals 14 residues. V was trimmed by 7 bases and J by 3 bases, leaving 10 bases between them. Germline CDR1 and CDR2: LNHDA and SQIVND (reference sequence). The specimen sequenced was PBMCs or T cells enriched from blood (not recorded which). This chain links TRBV19 with TRBJ1-6, with a tentative D call TRBD1 (6 bases). The TCR sequence derives from a woman aged 40 to 50 with acute COVID-19. DNA of the CDR3: TGTGCCAGTACAGGACAGCTCTATAATTCACCCCTCCACTTT. Protein product: CASTGQLYNSPLHF. Supplemented by reference TRBV19 and TRBJ1-6, the full variable domain reads DGGITQSPKYLFRKEGQNVTLSCEQNLNHDAMYWYRQDPGQGLRLIYYSQIVNDFQKGDIAEGYSVSREKKESFPLTVTSAQKNPTAFYLCASTGQLYNSPLHFGNGTRLTVT.